This TCR beta chain is drawn from a study of T-cell reconstitution after alpha-beta-depleted transplantation in children. In the case of this clonotype: Its specificity is not known.

CDR3 length: 15 amino acids. Germline V gene data show CDR1 as DFQATT and CDR2 as SNEGSKA (reference sequence). V gave up 0 bases and J gave up 1 base, with 13 bases separating them. Findings and limits, study-wide: Several hundred expanded graft clones reportedly were the source of alpha-beta T cells about two months after transplant. Elevated TCRbeta diversity at day 60 was traced, in some patients, to surviving recipient T cells and thymic progenitors. Hyperexpanded clones declined; after one year, newly produced T cells mostly supplied diversity.

TCRbeta library preparation incorporated unique molecular identifiers. TCRdb re-called the PCR reads with MiXCR, one entry per CDR3 protein. The data contain approximately 800,000 distinct CDR3 sequences, approximately 15% of them singletons. The receptor's source is a male patient younger than 18 who had a stem cell transplant for acute lymphoblastic leukemia, so the T cells may come from the graft donor. The genes are TRBV20-1 and TRBJ2-7; possibly TRBD1 for D (5 bases). The material sequenced was PBMCs, mostly from graft donor cells, taken 360 days after TCRalphabeta/CD19-depleted stem cell transplant. The chain's CDR3 is CSAREPDILSYEQYF. CDR3 DNA: TGCAGTGCTAGAGAGCCGGACATACTATCCTACGAGCAGTACTTC.